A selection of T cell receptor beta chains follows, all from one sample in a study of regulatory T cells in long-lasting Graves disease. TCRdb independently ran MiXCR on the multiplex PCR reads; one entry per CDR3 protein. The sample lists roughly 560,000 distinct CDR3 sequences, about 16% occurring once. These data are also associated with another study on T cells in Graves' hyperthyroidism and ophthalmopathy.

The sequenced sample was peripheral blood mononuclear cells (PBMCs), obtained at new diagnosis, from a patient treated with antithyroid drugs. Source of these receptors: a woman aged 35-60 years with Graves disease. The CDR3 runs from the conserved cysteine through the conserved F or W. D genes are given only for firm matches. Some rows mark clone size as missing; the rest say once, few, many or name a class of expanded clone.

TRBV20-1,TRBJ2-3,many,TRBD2,TGCAGTGCTAGAGATCCACGGGGGGGCCTGATAAAAGATACGCAGTATTTT,CSARDPRGGLIKDTQYF
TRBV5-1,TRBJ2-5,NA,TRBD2,TGCGCCAGCAGCTTCCGAGCGGGGGGGGGAGAGACCCAGTACTTC,CASSFRAGGGETQYF
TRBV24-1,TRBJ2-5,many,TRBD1,TGTGCCACCAGTGACGGGACAGTGAGAAAAGAGACCCAGTACTTC,CATSDGTVRKETQYF
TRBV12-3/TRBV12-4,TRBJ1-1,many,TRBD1,TGTGCCAGCAGGGGGACAGGGGGCGTTTGGAACACTGAAGCTTTCTTT,CASRGTGGVWNTEAFF
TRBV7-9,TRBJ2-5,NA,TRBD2,TGTGCCAGCAGCCAATACGGGACTAGCGGGGAGACCCAGTACTTC,CASSQYGTSGETQYF
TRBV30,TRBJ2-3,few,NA,TGTGCCTGGAGTGTTTGGGGCCGAGGAGATACGCAGTATTTT,CAWSVWGRGDTQYF
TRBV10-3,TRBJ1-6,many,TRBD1,TGTGCCATCCGGGACAGGGAAGATAATTCACCCCTCCACTTT,CAIRDREDNSPLHF
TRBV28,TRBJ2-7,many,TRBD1,TGTGCCAGCATTCAGCCGGGACAGGGGGGCGAGCAGTACTTC,CASIQPGQGGEQYF
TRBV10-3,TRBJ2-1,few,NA,TGTGCCATCAGTGATGGTGAGCAGTTCTTC,CAISDGEQFF
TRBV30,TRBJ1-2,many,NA,TGTGCCTGGAGACCCTTGGGGGAGAATAACTATGGCTACACCTTC,CAWRPLGENNYGYTF
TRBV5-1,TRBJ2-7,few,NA,TGCGCCAGCAGCAACGGGACACCGATCTACGAGCAGTACTTC,CASSNGTPIYEQYF
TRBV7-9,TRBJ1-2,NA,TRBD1,TGTGCCAGCAGCCCGGGGACAGGGGTTCACTATGGCTACACCTTC,CASSPGTGVHYGYTF
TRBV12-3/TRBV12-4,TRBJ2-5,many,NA,TGTGCCAGCAGGGAATACAGGGAAGAGACCCAGTACTTC,CASREYREETQYF
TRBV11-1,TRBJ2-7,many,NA,TGTGCCAGCAGCTTAGATTTACACTCCTACGAGCAGTACTTC,CASSLDLHSYEQYF
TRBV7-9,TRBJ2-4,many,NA,TGTGCCAGCAGCTTAAGGGAGACAGGAGACTCATTAAGTCGAAACATTCAGTACTTC,CASSLRETGDSLSRNIQYF
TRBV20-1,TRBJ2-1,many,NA,TGCAGTGCCTTAGGCAATGAGCAGTTCTTC,CSALGNEQFF
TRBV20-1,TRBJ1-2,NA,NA,TGCAGTGCCGCCCCCCAACAGGGTTATGGCTACACCTTC,CSAAPQQGYGYTF
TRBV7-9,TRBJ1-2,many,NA,TGTGCCAGCAGCTTAAGGGGGGCCTATGGCTACACCTTC,CASSLRGAYGYTF
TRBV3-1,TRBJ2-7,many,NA,TGTGCCAGCAGCCAAGATCGGACTGTGTACGAGCAGTACTTC,CASSQDRTVYEQYF
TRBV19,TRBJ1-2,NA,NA,TGTGCCAGTAGTATCCCCCGGCAGGGAGTCCGAGGCTACACCTTC,CASSIPRQGVRGYTF
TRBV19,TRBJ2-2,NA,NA,TGTGCCAGTAGCCAGGAGGGGGGGCCGCCCGGGGAGCTGTTTTTT,CASSQEGGPPGELFF
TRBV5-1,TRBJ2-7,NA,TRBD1,TGCGCCAGCAGATCGAGACAGGGAGCCTACGAGCAGTACTTC,CASRSRQGAYEQYF
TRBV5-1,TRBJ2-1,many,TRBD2,TGCGCCAGCAGCTTGTCGAGCGGGGAGTACAATGAGCAGTTCTTC,CASSLSSGEYNEQFF
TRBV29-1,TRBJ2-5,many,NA,TGCAGCGGGGGTGGGGAGACCCAGTACTTC,CSGGGETQYF
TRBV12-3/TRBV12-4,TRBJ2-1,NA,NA,TGTGCCAGCAGTTGGGACGGCTACAATGAGCAGTTCTTC,CASSWDGYNEQFF
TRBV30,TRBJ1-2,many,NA,TGTGCCTGGAGTGTACAGCAGGGCTATGGCTACACCTTC,CAWSVQQGYGYTF
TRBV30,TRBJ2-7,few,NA,TGTGCCTGGATTCCGCCCGGGGCGGCGGGATACTTC,CAWIPPGAAGYF
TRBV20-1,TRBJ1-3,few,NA,TGCAGTGCTCCTCGGGTAAACACCATATATTTT,CSAPRVNTIYF
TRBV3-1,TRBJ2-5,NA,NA,TGTGCCAGCAGCAGAATAGTGGAAGAGACCCAGTACTTC,CASSRIVEETQYF
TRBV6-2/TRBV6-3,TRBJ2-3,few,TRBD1,TGTGCCACAACTCAGGGGGTAAAGACAGATACGCAGTATTTT,CATTQGVKTDTQYF
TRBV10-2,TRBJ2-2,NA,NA,TGCGCCAGCAGTGAAATGCACACCGGGGAGCTGTTTTTT,CASSEMHTGELFF
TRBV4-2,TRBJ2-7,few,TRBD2,TGTGCCAGCAGCCAGCTACTAGCGGGGGACCTCTCCTACGAGCAGTACTTC,CASSQLLAGDLSYEQYF
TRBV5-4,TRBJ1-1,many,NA,TGTGCCAGCAGCCCGGGGACCAACACTGAAGCTTTCTTT,CASSPGTNTEAFF
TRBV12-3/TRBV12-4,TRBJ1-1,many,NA,TGTGCCAGCAGGGTACGGGAGGGCACTGAAGCTTTCTTT,CASRVREGTEAFF
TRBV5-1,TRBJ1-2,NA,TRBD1,TGCGCCAGCAGCTTGGCGGGACAGGGAACTAACTATGGCTACACCTTC,CASSLAGQGTNYGYTF
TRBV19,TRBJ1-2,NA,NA,TGTGCCAGTAGGACGGACCGTGCTACGGCTGGCTACACCTTC,CASRTDRATAGYTF
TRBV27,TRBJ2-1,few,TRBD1,TGTGCCAGCAGTCGAGGACAGGGGGCGCAGGATGAGCAGTTCTTC,CASSRGQGAQDEQFF
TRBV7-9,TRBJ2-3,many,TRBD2,TGTGCCAGCAGCTTCCGTACTAGCGGGAGTTACACAGATACGCAGTATTTT,CASSFRTSGSYTDTQYF
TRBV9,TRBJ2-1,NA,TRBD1,TGTGCCAGCAGCCCATGGTCCCGACAGGGGGACAATGAGCAGTTCTTC,CASSPWSRQGDNEQFF
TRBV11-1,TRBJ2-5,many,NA,TGTGCCAGCAGCTTACCCGGGACACCAGAGACCCAGTACTTC,CASSLPGTPETQYF
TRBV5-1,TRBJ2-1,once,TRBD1,TGCGCCAGCAGCTCCGCCGGGACAGGGTTGCAGTTCTTC,CASSSAGTGLQFF
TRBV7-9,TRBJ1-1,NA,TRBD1,TGTGCCAGCAGCCGGGACAGGGTCCGGGGGACTGAAGCTTTCTTT,CASSRDRVRGTEAFF
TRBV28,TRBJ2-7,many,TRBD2,TGTGCCACTGCTCCGGGCGGGGGGGCCTACGAGCAGTACTTC,CATAPGGGAYEQYF
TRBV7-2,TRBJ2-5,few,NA,TGTGCCAGCAGCTTCGACAGGAGGGAGACCCAGTACTTC,CASSFDRRETQYF
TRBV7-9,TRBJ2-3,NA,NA,TGTGCCAGCAGCTATTTAGGGCCTGGAATTCTATTCACAGATGCGCAGTATTTT,CASSYLGPGILFTDAQYF